The 25 T cell receptor beta chains reported below all come from one sample, sequenced in a study of blood T cell repertoires in COVID-19. Some clones are missing from TCRdb's copy, which holds only in-frame ones; the method was immunoSEQ multiplex PCR. The sample shows some 250,000 clones, more than 65% of them seen only once. Sequenced: peripheral blood. These TCRs come from a woman younger than 30 with acute or convalescent COVID-19.

The CDR3 loop reads CASSTSSGRTDTQYF. CDR3 nucleotides: TGTGCCAGTAGTACAAGTAGCGGGAGAACAGATACGCAGTATTTT. The chain has TRBV19 and TRBJ2-3; 9 nucleotides match TRBD2. Per germline, CDR1 LNHDA and CDR2 SQIVND (reference sequence). V shed 4 bases and J 3 bases; nucleotides not matched to a gene: 5. CDR3 length: 15 amino acids.

The chain carries TRBV3-1 (or the pseudogene TRBV3-2) and TRBJ2-5; the D gene is possibly TRBD2 (5 bases). Germline-derived CDR1 and CDR2 are LGHDT and YNNKEL (reference sequence). The CDR3 length is 16 residues. The V end lost 1 base, the J end lost 5 bases, and 17 bases lay between the germline ends. The CDR3 sequence: CASSQAPPPERETQYF. Written as DNA, the CDR3 is TGTGCCAGCAGCCAAGCCCCACCCCCTGAGCGGGAGACCCAGTACTTC.

The V call is TRBV3-1 (or the pseudogene TRBV3-2), the J call TRBJ2-3; perhaps TRBD2 as D (5 bases). This CDR3 contains 15 residues. Germline CDR1 and CDR2: LGHDT and YNNKEL (reference sequence). V lost 2 bases, J lost 6 bases, and 15 bases lay in between. CDR3 in DNA: TGTGCCAGCAGCCAAAGCGGAGCCCGCGGGGATACGCAGTATTTT. Amino acids: CASSQSGARGDTQYF.

The chain couples TRBV7-2 to TRBJ2-1, with 11 bases that match TRBD2. The CDR3 runs to 17 residues. Germline CDR1 and CDR2: SGHTA and FQGNSA. With 3 bases clipped from V and 5 bases from J, the junction kept 9 bases outside the gene matches. CDR3 coding DNA: TGTGCCAGCAGCTTCCGATTAGCGGGAGGGCGTAACAATGAGCAGTTCTTC. Its protein is CASSFRLAGGRNNEQFF.

The CDR3 region is CAISPGTGELFF. The CDR3 nucleotides are TGTGCCATAAGCCCAGGGACCGGGGAGCTGTTTTTT. J is TRBJ2-2 and V is TRBV6-5; possible D gene TRBD1, 5 bases. Trimming cost V 10 bases and J 5 bases, with 11 bases left between them. The germline gives CDR1 MNHEY, CDR2 SVGAGI. This CDR3 is built from 12 residues.

The chain has TRBV6-2 or TRBV6-3 and TRBJ2-7, with D perhaps matching TRBD2 (5 bases). Germline V gene sequence: CDR1 MNHEY, CDR2 SVGEGT. This CDR3 contains 16 residues. The V end lost 6 bases, the J end lost 6 bases, and 24 bases lay between the germline ends. The CDR3 region is CASSRTNTGRSREQYF. In nucleotides, the CDR3 is TGTGCCAGCAGCCGGACCAACACGGGAAGGTCTCGCGAGCAGTACTTC.

The chain recombines TRBV4-2 with TRBJ1-6; no reliable D call. The CDR3 length is 16 residues. V gave up 0 bases and J gave up 7 bases, with 13 bases separating them. Germline V gene sequence: CDR1 LGHNA, CDR2 YNFKEQ. In nucleotides, the CDR3 is TGTGCCAGCAGCCAAGATCTTGCCAGCAGGAATTCACCCCTCCACTTT. Its translation is CASSQDLASRNSPLHF.

The rearrangement links TRBV18 to TRBJ2-5; 11 nucleotides align to TRBD2. The CDR3 is made up of 15 amino acids. Germline CDR1 KGHSH, CDR2 LQKENI. After removal of 3 bases from V and 5 bases from J, the junction contained 5 bases not matched to a gene. CDR3 protein: CASSPSSGRRETQYF. CDR3 in DNA: TGTGCCAGCTCACCTTCTAGCGGGAGGAGGGAGACCCAGTACTTC.

This chain links TRBV28 with TRBJ2-7, with 7 bases that match TRBD1. CDR3 length: 14 amino acids. Losses at the gene ends were 5 bases for V and 0 bases for J; bases not matched to a gene: 4. The V gene's germline CDR1 is MDHEN and CDR2 SYDVKM. CDR3 in amino acids: CASSPGQTSYEQYF. The CDR3 nucleotides read TGTGCCAGCAGTCCGGGACAGACCTCCTACGAGCAGTACTTC.

This chain uses TRBV3-1 (or the pseudogene TRBV3-2) with TRBJ2-7, with D perhaps matching TRBD2 (5 bases). CDR3 length equals 13 residues. The V end lost 3 bases, the J end lost 6 bases, and 12 bases lay between the germline ends. CDR1 LGHDT and CDR2 YNNKEL come from the germline V gene (reference sequence). For the CDR3, the DNA is TGTGCCAGCAGCCACCGGCGAGGGTCCGAGCAGTACTTC. Amino acids: CASSHRRGSEQYF.

This clone was seen a single time. V and J are TRBV7-2 and TRBJ2-3, with 10 positions matching TRBD1. Germline V gene sequence: CDR1 SGHTA, CDR2 FQGNSA. This CDR3 is built from 13 residues. J gave up 7 bases and V 10 bases, and 8 bases lay outside the gene matches. The CDR3 loop reads CAIQTGGANTQYF. CDR3 sequence (DNA): TGTGCCATCCAGACAGGGGGCGCGAATACGCAGTATTTT.

The chain has TRBV7-3 and TRBJ1-1; D possibly corresponds to TRBD1 (5 bases). CDR1 SGHTA and CDR2 FQGTGA come from the germline V gene. This CDR3 is built from 17 residues. Trimming removed 6 bases from V and 3 bases from J, with 23 bases in between. The DNA for the CDR3 is TGTGCCAGCAGTCAAAACGGGGGATTGGGTAGGGACACTGAAGCTTTCTTT. Translation: CASSQNGGLGRDTEAFF.

This chain joins TRBV28 and TRBJ2-1, with D perhaps matching TRBD2 (6 bases). This CDR3 spans 15 amino acids. V shed 1 base and J shed 6 bases, with 13 bases lying between them. Germline CDR1 is MDHEN and CDR2 is SYDVKM. CDR3 in amino acids: CASSLLQEGSNEQFF. The CDR3 DNA is TGTGCCAGCAGTTTATTACAGGAGGGATCCAATGAGCAGTTCTTC.

V gene TRBV7-9 combines with J gene TRBJ2-7; a weak D match, TRBD1 (6 bases). The germline CDR1 and CDR2 sequences are SEHNR and FQNEAQ (reference sequence). Trimming took off 5 bases at V and 3 bases at J, with 17 bases between the two ends. The CDR3 has 15 amino acids. In DNA, the CDR3 is TGTGCCAGCAGCCCCCCCTGGACAGACTACTACGAGCAGTACTTC. It yields the protein CASSPPWTDYYEQYF.

In nucleotides, the CDR3 is TGTGCCATCAGTGAGGGGCTAGCGGGGACTCGCGAGCAGTACTTC. Amino acid sequence: CAISEGLAGTREQYF. The rearrangement joins TRBV10-3 to TRBJ2-7, with 9 bases matching TRBD2. There are 15 residues in the CDR3. V was clipped by 2 bases and J by 6 bases; unmatched bases: 8. Germline lookup yields CDR1 ENHRY and CDR2 SYGVKD.

The chain has TRBV28 and TRBJ1-5; 10 bases agree with TRBD1. The V gene's germline CDR1 is MDHEN and CDR2 SYDVKM. Unmatched junction bases numbered 13, after V lost 6 bases and J lost 2 bases. This CDR3 contains 18 residues. The CDR3 coding sequence is TGTGCCAGCAGCGGACTAGGACAGGGGGTAGGGGGCAATCAGCCCCAGCATTTT. Its protein product is CASSGLGQGVGGNQPQHF. Combining the CDR3 with reference TRBV28 and TRBJ1-5 gives the whole variable domain DVKVTQSSRYLVKRTGEKVFLECVQDMDHENMFWYRQDPGLGLRLIYFSYDVKMKEKGDIPEGYSVSREKKERFSLILESASTNQTSMYLCASSGLGQGVGGNQPQHFGDGTRLSIL.

V usage is TRBV5-5 and J usage is TRBJ2-1, with 9 bases that match TRBD2. Germline V gene lookup returns CDR1 SGHKS and CDR2 YYEKEE (reference sequence). This CDR3 spans 20 amino acids. Trimming at V came to 4 bases and at J to 3 bases, leaving 20 bases not matched to a gene. The CDR3 bases are TGTGCCAGCAGCCCATTCGGTGATAGCGGGAGTTTCCCCTTCTACAATGAGCAGTTCTTC. This encodes CASSPFGDSGSFPFYNEQFF.

This chain links TRBV19 with TRBJ1-5, with D hard to call. CDR1 is LNHDA and CDR2 is SQIVND in the germline V gene (reference sequence). CDR3 length: 11 amino acids. Trimming took 5 bases from V and 10 from J, leaving 9 bases between them. The DNA for the CDR3 is TGTGCCAGTAGTCGCGATCCCCCCCAGCATTTT. Its protein is CASSRDPPQHF. The full variable domain, rest sourced from reference TRBV19 and TRBJ1-5, is DGGITQSPKYLFRKEGQNVTLSCEQNLNHDAMYWYRQDPGQGLRLIYYSQIVNDFQKGDIAEGYSVSREKKESFPLTVTSAQKNPTAFYLCASSRDPPQHFGDGTRLSIL.

The chain carries TRBV6-5 and TRBJ2-7; 14 bases are a match to TRBD2. After removal of 4 bases from V and 3 bases from J, the junction contained 5 bases not matched to a gene. The CDR3 sequence is 16 residues long. CDR1 and CDR2 from the germline V gene are MNHEY and SVGAGI. In DNA form, the CDR3 reads TGTGCCAGCAGTTGGGGGGGGACTAGCGGGAGCTACGAGCAGTACTTC. Residues: CASSWGGTSGSYEQYF.

Ten or more counts support this clone. V and J are TRBV6-1 and TRBJ1-5, with a weak D call TRBD1 (5 bases). From germline, CDR1 is MNHNS and CDR2 SASEGT. The CDR3 runs 17 residues. The V and J ends lost 4 bases and 3 bases respectively, with 19 bases between them. In DNA, the CDR3 is TGTGCCAGCAGTGGTAAGGGCCAGGGCGGGATCAATCAGCCCCAGCATTTT. Translating it yields CASSGKGQGGINQPQHF.

V gene TRBV18 combines with J gene TRBJ1-3; D remains ambiguous. Germline CDR1 KGHSH, CDR2 LQKENI. V was shortened by 0 bases and J by 5 bases, with 11 bases between the two germline ends. This CDR3 is 15 amino acids long. CDR3 bases: TGTGCCAGCTCACCACCGGGGAGGGAGAGAAACACCATATATTTT. Protein product: CASSPPGRERNTIYF.

This clone was seen just once. The DNA of the CDR3 is TGTGCCAGCAGCTTAGGAGGGGGTGAGCAGTTCTTC. Protein: CASSLGGGEQFF. The rearrangement joins TRBV7-2 to TRBJ2-1, with D possibly TRBD1 on 6 matching bases. CDR1 is SGHTA, CDR2 FQGNSA, per germline. V was clipped by 1 base and J by 9 bases, with 7 bases between them. CDR3 length: 12 residues.

V and J are TRBV6-5 and TRBJ1-2; no firm D call. Between the trimmed V and J ends, which lost 0 bases and 8 bases, there was a span of 13 bases. Germline CDR1 MNHEY, CDR2 SVGAGI. The CDR3 is made up of 14 amino acids. DNA of the CDR3: TGTGCCAGCAGTTACTCAAGGCAGGTTGAAGGCTACACCTTC. It encodes CASSYSRQVEGYTF.

This clone was seen once. The J gene is TRBJ1-1, the V gene TRBV19; possible D gene TRBD1, 6 bases. V lost 6 bases to trimming and J lost 5 bases, with 19 bases between them. The CDR3 has 15 residues. Germline-derived CDR1 and CDR2 are LNHDA and SQIVND (reference sequence). CDR3 bases: TGTGCCAGTAGGCCGGGCGGGGGGCGAGGGACTGAAGCTTTCTTT. Translating it yields CASRPGGGRGTEAFF.

The chain links TRBV3-1 (or the pseudogene TRBV3-2) to TRBJ1-5; 9 bases map to TRBD1. This CDR3 comprises 15 residues. Trimming cost V 5 bases and J 4 bases; bases outside gene matches: 6. The germline V gene has CDR1 LGHDT and CDR2 YNNKEL (reference sequence). The CDR3 sequence is CASSSGTGKNQPQHF. For the CDR3, the DNA is TGTGCCAGCAGCTCCGGGACAGGGAAAAATCAGCCCCAGCATTTT.